Listed here are 19 T cell receptor beta chains from one sample, sequenced in a study of technical replicates of blood from a handful of donors. Repertoires were generated with immunoSEQ multiplex PCR, while TCRdb's copy carries only in-frame clones and drops some. The sample lists over 50,000 clones; 97% were seen once. The sample taken for sequencing was T cells isolated from PBMCs. These TCRs come from a human donor in good health.

The table lists this clone with a count of one. This rearrangement joins TRBV5-1 to TRBJ1-2; 7 bases match TRBD1. V was pared by 4 bases and J by 6 bases, with 3 bases of the junction left unmatched. Germline V gene sequence: CDR1 SGHRS, CDR2 YFSETQ. The CDR3 runs 12 residues. CDR3 sequence: CASSTDRDGYTF. CDR3 coding DNA: TGCGCCAGCAGCACTGACAGGGATGGCTACACCTTC.

This chain connects TRBV5-1 to TRBJ2-7, with 11 positions matching TRBD1. The germline V gene encodes CDR1 SGHRS and CDR2 YFSETQ. The CDR3 has 14 amino acids. The V gene end was trimmed by 3 bases and the J gene end by 3 bases; junction bases not matched to a gene: 2. The CDR3 coding sequence is TGCGCCAGCAGCTCCGGGACAGGGGGCTACGAGCAGTACTTC. It translates to CASSSGTGGYEQYF.

The gene calls are TRBV4-1 and TRBJ2-1, with TRBD2 matching over 13 bases. V was clipped by 3 bases and J by 0 bases; unmatched bases: 8. This CDR3 has 19 amino acids. Germline CDR1 MGHRA, CDR2 YSYEKL. As DNA, the CDR3 is TGCGCCAGCAGCCAGGTGGGACTAGCGGGGCAGAGCTCCTACAATGAGCAGTTCTTC. Protein sequence: CASSQVGLAGQSSYNEQFF.

The J gene is TRBJ2-6, the V gene TRBV27, with unresolved D. V dropped 3 bases and J dropped 4 bases, with 4 bases sitting between them. The CDR3 consists of 13 residues. The germline CDR1 and CDR2 sequences are MNHEY and SMNVEV (reference sequence). CDR3 coding DNA: TGTGCCAGCAGTTTTCAAGGGGCCAACGTCCTGACTTTC. It encodes CASSFQGANVLTF.

V is TRBV4-1 and J is TRBJ1-3, with D possibly matching TRBD1 (5 bases). Germline lookup yields CDR1 MGHRA and CDR2 YSYEKL. V lost 1 base, J lost 2 bases, and 9 bases lay in between. This CDR3 region has 15 residues. CDR3 nucleotides: TGCGCCAGCAGCCAAGTTCTAGGGGCTGGAAACACCATATATTTT. Protein product: CASSQVLGAGNTIYF.

The V and J genes are TRBV6-1 and TRBJ2-5; 7 nucleotides line up with TRBD2. Germline V gene lookup returns CDR1 MNHNS and CDR2 SASEGT. The CDR3 has 16 amino acids. V gave up 1 base and J gave up 2 bases; unmatched junction bases: 7. The CDR3 spells CASSEGTRPIQETQYF. CDR3 coding DNA: TGTGCCAGCAGTGAAGGGACTAGGCCAATTCAAGAGACCCAGTACTTC.

The chain recombines TRBV7-9 with TRBJ1-1; a possible D gene is TRBD1 (6 bases). Trimming pared 5 bases from V and 7 bases from J, leaving 14 bases between. The germline CDR1 and CDR2 sequences are SEHNR and FQNEAQ (reference sequence). This CDR3 is built from 13 residues. CDR3 loop: CASSQNGQYEAFF. CDR3 in DNA: TGTGCCAGCAGCCAAAATGGACAGTATGAAGCTTTCTTT.

With respect to this clone: The junction shows a germline mismatch at one end, possibly a read error. The rearrangement joins TRBV7-7 to TRBJ2-5; 15 positions match TRBD2. This CDR3 is built from 16 residues. Looked up from germline, CDR1 is SSHAT and CDR2 is FNYEAQ (reference sequence). The CDR3 DNA follows: TGTGCTAGCAGCCTCGGACTAGCGGGGGGGCAAGAGACCCAGTACTTC. This gives the protein CASSLGLAGGQETQYF.

The rearrangement uses TRBV5-1 and TRBJ1-4; maybe TRBD1 (5 bases). The germline CDR1 and CDR2 sequences are SGHRS and YFSETQ. Deletions cut 5 bases from V and 5 bases from J, with 13 bases between. This CDR3 comprises 14 residues. The CDR3 DNA sequence: TGCGCCAGCAGTTTTCAAGGGGCCAATGAAAAACTGTTTTTT. This sequence encodes CASSFQGANEKLFF.

The CDR3 here is CASRDRGHQETQYF. The DNA for the CDR3 is TGTGCCAGCAGGGACAGGGGGCATCAAGAGACCCAGTACTTC. The V call is TRBV6-1, the J call TRBJ2-5; 11 nucleotides line up with TRBD1. The length of the CDR3 is 14 residues. CDR1 and CDR2 (germline): MNHNS, SASEGT. With 6 bases clipped from V and 2 bases from J, the junction kept 2 bases outside the gene matches.

V gene TRBV6-6 combines with J gene TRBJ2-2, with D hard to call. The CDR3 extends over 14 amino acids. The germline gives CDR1 MNHNY, CDR2 SVGAGI (reference sequence). V dropped 5 bases and J dropped 1 base, with 8 bases sitting between them. The CDR3 bases are TGTGCCAGCAGTCCAAACTTGAACACCGGGGAGCTGTTTTTT. Protein: CASSPNLNTGELFF.

The rearrangement uses TRBV4-1 and TRBJ2-1; 8 bases align to TRBD2. CDR1 and CDR2 from the germline V gene are MGHRA and YSYEKL. The V segment lost 3 bases and the J segment 5 bases; nucleotides outside the gene matches: 12. The CDR3 sequence is 17 residues long. The DNA for the CDR3 is TGCGCCAGCAGCCATGGAGGGATCCGGGGGGGGAACAATGAGCAGTTCTTC. Amino acid sequence: CASSHGGIRGGNNEQFF.

This sequence joins TRBV11-3 and TRBJ2-4; possibly TRBD1 for D (5 bases). The length of the CDR3 is 14 residues. V dropped 1 base and J dropped 8 bases, with 12 bases sitting between them. Germline CDR1 and CDR2: SGHNT and YENEEA. This chain's CDR3 is CASSLAGYEDIQYF. CDR3 bases: TGTGCCAGCAGCTTAGCAGGGTATGAGGACATTCAGTACTTC.

V and J are TRBV5-6 and TRBJ2-2; D gene uncertain. V was clipped by 2 bases and J by 3 bases, with 5 bases between them. The CDR3 totals 13 residues. Germline values: CDR1 SGHDT, CDR2 YYEEEE. The DNA for the CDR3 is TGTGCCAGCAGCTTCGTTGACACCGGGGAGCTGTTTTTT. Its translation: CASSFVDTGELFF.

A single count supports this clone. The V and J genes are TRBV4-2 and TRBJ1-1; no reliable D call. The CDR3 contains 17 residues. The V gene lost 0 bases and the J gene lost 2 bases, with 16 bases spanning the gap. Looked up from germline, CDR1 is LGHNA and CDR2 is YNFKEQ. CDR3 DNA: TGTGCCAGCAGCCAAGATCGAGGGTTGGGAGTCAACACTGAAGCTTTCTTT. Translated: CASSQDRGLGVNTEAFF.

The genes are TRBV19 and TRBJ2-5, with 12 bases matching TRBD1. Germline-derived CDR1 and CDR2 are LNHDA and SQIVND (reference sequence). The trim removed 7 bases at V and 5 bases at J, leaving 5 bases unmatched. The length of the CDR3 is 14 residues. The CDR3: CASMGQGAGETQYF. CDR3 in DNA: TGTGCCAGTATGGGACAGGGGGCGGGTGAGACCCAGTACTTC.

In this sample, this clone turned up once. V usage is TRBV7-3 and J usage is TRBJ2-3, with D possibly matching TRBD2 (6 bases). This CDR3 is built from 14 residues. CDR1 and CDR2 (germline): SGHTA, FQGTGA. Deletions cut 4 bases from V and 5 bases from J, with 13 bases between. The CDR3 DNA is TGTGCCAGCAGCTCGAACGGGGGTTTAGATACGCAGTATTTT. This codes for CASSSNGGLDTQYF.

The rearrangement links TRBV14 to TRBJ1-2; a weak D match, TRBD1 (5 bases). CDR1 and CDR2 (germline): SGHDN, FVKESK. Deletions cut 4 bases from V and 6 bases from J, with 30 bases between. This CDR3 contains 19 residues. CDR3 sequence reads: CASSLPPAGFGQGRNGYTF. The CDR3 bases are TGTGCCAGCAGCCTTCCCCCGGCAGGGTTCGGTCAAGGGAGGAATGGCTACACCTTC.

The chain joins TRBV7-8 to TRBJ1-4, with a tentative D call TRBD1 (5 bases). V was shortened by 5 bases and J by 5 bases, with 15 bases between the two germline ends. CDR3 length: 15 residues. Germline V gives CDR1 SGHVS, CDR2 FQNEAQ. The CDR3 loop reads CASSRERGVNEKLFF. The CDR3 region has the DNA TGTGCCAGCAGCCGTGAGCGGGGGGTAAATGAAAAACTGTTTTTT.